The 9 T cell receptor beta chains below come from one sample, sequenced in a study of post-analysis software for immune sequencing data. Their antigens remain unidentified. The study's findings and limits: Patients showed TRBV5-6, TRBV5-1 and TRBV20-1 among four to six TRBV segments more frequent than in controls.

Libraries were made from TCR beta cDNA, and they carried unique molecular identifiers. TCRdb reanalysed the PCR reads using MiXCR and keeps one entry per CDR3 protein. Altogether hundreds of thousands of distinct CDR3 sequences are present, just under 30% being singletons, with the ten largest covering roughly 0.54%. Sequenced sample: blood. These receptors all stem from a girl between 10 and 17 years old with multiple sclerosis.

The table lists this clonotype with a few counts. The DNA of the CDR3 is TGTGCCAGCAGCTTAGATCTGGGGGCTACTCGCACAGATACGCAGTATTTT. Encoded protein: CASSLDLGATRTDTQYF. The chain links TRBV7-2 to TRBJ2-3, with a weak D call TRBD1 (6 bases). The V and J ends lost 1 base and 1 base respectively, with 15 bases between them. Germline V gene data show CDR1 as SGHTA and CDR2 as FQGNSA. The CDR3 consists of 17 residues. The whole variable domain, filled in from reference TRBV7-2 and TRBJ2-3, reads GAGVSQSPSNKVTEKGKDVELRCDPISGHTALYWYRQSLGQGLEFLIYFQGNSAPDKSGLPSDRFSAERTGGSVSTLTIQRTQQEDSAVYLCASSLDLGATRTDTQYFGPGTRLTVL.

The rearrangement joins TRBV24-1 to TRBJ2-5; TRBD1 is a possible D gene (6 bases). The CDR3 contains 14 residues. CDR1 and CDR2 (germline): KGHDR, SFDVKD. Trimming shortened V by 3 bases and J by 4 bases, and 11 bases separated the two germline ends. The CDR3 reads CATSDRTVRETQYF. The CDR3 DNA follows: TGTGCCACCAGTGATCGGACAGTCCGAGAGACCCAGTACTTC.

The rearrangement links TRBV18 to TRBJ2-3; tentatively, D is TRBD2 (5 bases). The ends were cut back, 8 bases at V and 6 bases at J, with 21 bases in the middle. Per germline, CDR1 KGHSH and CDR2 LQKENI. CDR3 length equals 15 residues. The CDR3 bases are TGTGCCAGCACTGTCGGACCTCCGCGCGGGGATACGCAGTATTTT. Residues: CASTVGPPRGDTQYF.

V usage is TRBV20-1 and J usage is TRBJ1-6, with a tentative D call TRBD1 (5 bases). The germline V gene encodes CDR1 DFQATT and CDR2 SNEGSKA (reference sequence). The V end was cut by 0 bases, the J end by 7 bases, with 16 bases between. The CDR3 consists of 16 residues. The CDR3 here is CSARDRRGSPNSPLHF. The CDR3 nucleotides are TGCAGTGCTAGAGATCGGAGGGGCTCGCCAAATTCACCCCTCCACTTT.

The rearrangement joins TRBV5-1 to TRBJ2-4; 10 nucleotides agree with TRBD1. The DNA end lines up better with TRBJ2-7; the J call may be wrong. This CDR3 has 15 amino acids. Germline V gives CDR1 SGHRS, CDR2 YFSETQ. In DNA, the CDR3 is TGCGCCAGCAGCCCGAGCCGGACAGGGGGCTACGAGCAGTACTTC. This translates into CASSPSRTGGYEQYF.

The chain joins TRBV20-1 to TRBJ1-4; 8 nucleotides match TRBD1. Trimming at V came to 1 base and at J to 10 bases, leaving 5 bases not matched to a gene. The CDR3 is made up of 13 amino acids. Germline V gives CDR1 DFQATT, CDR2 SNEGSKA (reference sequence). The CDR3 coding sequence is TGCAGTGCTAGAGGACAGGGGTGGGGAAAACTGTTTTTT. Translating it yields CSARGQGWGKLFF.

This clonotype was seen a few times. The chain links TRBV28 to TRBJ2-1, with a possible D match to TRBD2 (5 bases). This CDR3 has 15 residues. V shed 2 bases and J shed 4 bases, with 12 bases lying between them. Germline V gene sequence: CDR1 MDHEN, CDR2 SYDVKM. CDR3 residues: CASSLVGRRYNEQFF. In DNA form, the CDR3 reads TGTGCCAGCAGTTTAGTGGGAAGGAGGTACAATGAGCAGTTCTTC. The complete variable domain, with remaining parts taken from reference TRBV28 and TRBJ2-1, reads DVKVTQSSRYLVKRTGEKVFLECVQDMDHENMFWYRQDPGLGLRLIYFSYDVKMKEKGDIPEGYSVSREKKERFSLILESASTNQTSMYLCASSLVGRRYNEQFFGPGTRLTVL.

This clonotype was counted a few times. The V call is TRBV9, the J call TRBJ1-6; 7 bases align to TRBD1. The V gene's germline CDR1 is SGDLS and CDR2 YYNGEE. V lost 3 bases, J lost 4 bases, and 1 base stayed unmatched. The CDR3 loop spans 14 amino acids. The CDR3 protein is CASSAGQYNSPLHF. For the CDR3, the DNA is TGTGCCAGCAGCGCGGGACAGTATAATTCACCCCTCCACTTT.

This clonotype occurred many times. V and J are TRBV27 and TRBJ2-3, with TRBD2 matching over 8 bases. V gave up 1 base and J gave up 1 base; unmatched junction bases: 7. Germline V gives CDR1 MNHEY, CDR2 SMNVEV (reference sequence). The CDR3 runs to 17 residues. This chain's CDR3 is CASSLYFTSGGTDTQYF. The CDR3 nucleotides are TGTGCCAGCAGTTTATATTTTACTAGCGGCGGCACAGATACGCAGTATTTT.